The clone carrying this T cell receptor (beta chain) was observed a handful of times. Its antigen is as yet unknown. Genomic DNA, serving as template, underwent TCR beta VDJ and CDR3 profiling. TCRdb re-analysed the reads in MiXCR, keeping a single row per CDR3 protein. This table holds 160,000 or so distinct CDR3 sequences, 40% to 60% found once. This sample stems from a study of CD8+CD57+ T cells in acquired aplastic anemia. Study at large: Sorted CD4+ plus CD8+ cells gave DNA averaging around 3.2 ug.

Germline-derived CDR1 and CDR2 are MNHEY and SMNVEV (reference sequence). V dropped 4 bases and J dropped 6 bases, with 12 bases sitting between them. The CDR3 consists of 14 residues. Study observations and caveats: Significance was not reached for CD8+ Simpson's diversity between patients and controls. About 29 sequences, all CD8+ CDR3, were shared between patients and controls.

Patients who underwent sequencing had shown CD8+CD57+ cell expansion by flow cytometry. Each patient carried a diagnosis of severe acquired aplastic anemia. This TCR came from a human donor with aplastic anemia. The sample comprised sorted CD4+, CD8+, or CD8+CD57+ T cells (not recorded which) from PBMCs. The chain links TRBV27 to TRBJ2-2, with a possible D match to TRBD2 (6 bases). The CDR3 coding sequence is TGTGCCAGCAGTTACATGGGGGGTTCCGGGGAGCTGTTTTTT. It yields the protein CASSYMGGSGELFF.